What follows are 3 T cell receptor beta chains derived from one specimen sequenced in a study of cytomegalovirus exposure and HLA in healthy donors. PCR used 60 Vbeta primers and 13 Jbeta primers. Data came from immunoSEQ multiplex PCR; TCRdb stores just in-frame clones and leaves some out. The sample contains 35,000 to 40,000 clones, 60% to 70% of which appear only once. The sample comprised PBMCs. The origin of the receptors is a middle-aged man in good health and CMV-seropositive.

The chain couples TRBV6-1 to TRBJ2-5; 7 bases agree with TRBD1. V dropped 9 bases and J dropped 3; count of bases not matched to a gene: 7. Germline CDR1 is MNHNS and CDR2 is SASEGT. This CDR3 region has 13 residues. CDR3 sequence (DNA): TGTGCCAGGCTCATTGGACAGGAAGAGACCCAGTACTTC. It yields the protein CARLIGQEETQYF.

The table lists this clone with a few counts. The rearrangement uses TRBV7-2 and TRBJ2-2, with D tentatively TRBD2 (5 bases). This CDR3 is built from 15 residues. CDR1 and CDR2 from the germline V gene are SGHTA and FQGNSA. V lost 5 bases, J lost 1 base, and 11 bases lay in between. CDR3 in DNA: TGTGCCAGCAGCATGAGCGGTGTGAACACCGGGGAGCTGTTTTTT. This sequence encodes CASSMSGVNTGELFF. The whole variable domain, remainder taken from reference TRBV7-2 and TRBJ2-2, is GAGVSQSPSNKVTEKGKDVELRCDPISGHTALYWYRQSLGQGLEFLIYFQGNSAPDKSGLPSDRFSAERTGGSVSTLTIQRTQQEDSAVYLCASSMSGVNTGELFFGEGSRLTVL.

By proportion, this clone is medium-sized. CDR3 region: CASYGPGVPNEKLFF. DNA of the CDR3: TGTGCCAGCTATGGACCGGGAGTTCCTAATGAAAAACTGTTTTTT. V is TRBV2 and J is TRBJ1-4; unclear D gene. The V and J ends lost 8 bases and 3 bases respectively, with 16 bases between them. The CDR3 has 15 amino acids. The V gene's germline CDR1 is SNHLY and CDR2 FYNNEI.